The sample holds a few counts of the clone carrying this T cell receptor beta chain. The entry originates in a study of T cells after yellow fever vaccination. In germline, CDR1 is SGHDN, CDR2 FVKESK. V was clipped by 3 bases and J by 3 bases; unmatched bases: 5. CDR3 length: 15 residues. 5'RACE template switching generated TCR cDNA, adding a universal primer site and UMIs. TCRdb re-analysed the 5' RACE reads in MiXCR, keeping a single row per CDR3 protein. The repertoire consists of 500,000 to 700,000 distinct CDR3 sequences, with over 15% occurring once and the leading ten covering approximately 14%.

The source was PBMCs, collected 15 days after the yellow fever booster vaccination. The V call is TRBV14, the J call TRBJ2-7, with 10 bases aligning to TRBD2. This receptor was identified in a man younger than 45 who received the YFV17D yellow fever vaccine. The CDR3 bases are TGTGCCAGCAGCCAGGGTATAGCGGGAGGCTACGAGCAGTACTTC. Translation gives CASSQGIAGGYEQYF.